Below are 20 T cell receptor beta chains sequenced from a single sample in a study of blood T cell repertoires in COVID-19. Using immunoSEQ multiplex PCR, the repertoire was profiled, and TCRdb retains in-frame clones only, with some absent. This sample has under 80,000 clones; approximately 86% occur once, and the top ten carry 9% to 15%. The sample taken for sequencing was peripheral blood. The receptors originated from a human donor in a cohort sampled during active COVID-19.

This rearrangement joins TRBV19 to TRBJ1-1, with a weak D call TRBD1 (6 bases). CDR1 and CDR2 (germline): LNHDA, SQIVND (reference sequence). V shed 0 bases and J shed 0 bases, with 23 bases lying between them. The CDR3 totals 20 residues. In DNA, the CDR3 is TGTGCCAGTAGTATAGATAATACCTTCGACAGGCGGAGGCTGAACACTGAAGCTTTCTTT. It codes for CASSIDNTFDRRRLNTEAFF. The whole variable domain, filled in from reference TRBV19 and TRBJ1-1, reads DGGITQSPKYLFRKEGQNVTLSCEQNLNHDAMYWYRQDPGQGLRLIYYSQIVNDFQKGDIAEGYSVSREKKESFPLTVTSAQKNPTAFYLCASSIDNTFDRRRLNTEAFFGQGTRLTVV.

J is TRBJ1-6 and V is TRBV7-2; no definite D call. The CDR3 runs 16 residues. Germline loops: CDR1 SGHTA, CDR2 FQGNSA. With 3 bases removed from V and 4 bases from J, the gap between germline ends came to 13 bases. The CDR3 region is CASSFSRGAYNSPLHF. CDR3 sequence (DNA): TGTGCCAGCAGCTTTTCTCGGGGAGCTTATAATTCACCCCTCCACTTT.

The chain links TRBV5-1 to TRBJ2-2; 7 bases agree with TRBD1. Trimming cost V 0 bases and J 6 bases; bases outside gene matches: 2. The V gene's germline CDR1 is SGHRS and CDR2 YFSETQ. This CDR3 spans 14 amino acids. The CDR3 loop reads CASSLGQGAGELFF. In nucleotides, the CDR3 is TGCGCCAGCAGCTTGGGTCAGGGGGCCGGGGAGCTGTTTTTT.

The chain combines TRBV25-1 with TRBJ2-3, with 9 bases that match TRBD2. CDR1 is MGHDK and CDR2 is SYGVNS in the germline V gene. The CDR3 has 15 residues. After removal of 7 bases from V and 4 bases from J, the junction contained 9 bases not matched to a gene. DNA of the CDR3: TGTGCCAGCAACTCTCGCGGGGGGGCACCAGATACGCAGTATTTT. Translated: CASNSRGGAPDTQYF.

The chain couples TRBV30 to TRBJ1-6; D remains unclear. Deletions cut 2 bases from V and 8 bases from J, with 4 bases between. The CDR3 is 11 amino acids. The germline V gene encodes CDR1 GTSNPN and CDR2 SVGIG (reference sequence). The CDR3 DNA follows: TGTGCCTGGAGTCCGGATTCACCCCTCCACTTT. Encoded protein: CAWSPDSPLHF.

This rearrangement joins TRBV5-6 to TRBJ1-1; 11 nucleotides line up with TRBD1. V was clipped by 4 bases and J by 6 bases; unmatched bases: 5. Germline V gene lookup returns CDR1 SGHDT and CDR2 YYEEEE. The CDR3 runs 14 residues. In DNA, the CDR3 is TGTGCCAGCAGCCGCCGGGACAGGGGGTCTGAAGCTTTCTTT. It translates to CASSRRDRGSEAFF.

Notes on this clone: The sample contains more than one DNA sequence encoding this CDR3. The V and J genes are TRBV6-1 and TRBJ1-1; possible D gene TRBD1, 6 bases. CDR3 length: 14 residues. Germline assignment: CDR1 MNHNS and CDR2 SASEGT. V lost 3 bases, J lost 1 base, and 9 bases lay in between. The CDR3 spells CASSEGRGNTEAFF. CDR3 coding DNA: TGTGCCAGCAGTGAGGGCAGGGGGAACACTGAAGCTTTCTTT.

The rearrangement joins TRBV18 to TRBJ2-7; D may be TRBD1 (6 bases). The germline gives CDR1 KGHSH, CDR2 LQKENI. V was shortened by 3 bases and J by 1 base, with 10 bases between the two germline ends. This CDR3 contains 14 residues. CDR3 in DNA: TGTGCCAGCTCACCCTCGACAGGTTCCTACGAGCAGTACTTC. This translates into CASSPSTGSYEQYF.

The chain combines TRBV2 with TRBJ2-6, with a tentative D call TRBD1 (5 bases). Germline CDR1 SNHLY, CDR2 FYNNEI. CDR3 length: 16 amino acids. V lost 0 bases to trimming and J lost 1 base, with 7 bases between them. The CDR3 loop reads CASSEAGASGANVLTF. The DNA of the CDR3 is TGTGCCAGCAGTGAAGCAGGGGCGTCTGGGGCCAACGTCCTGACTTTC. Looking up the rest from reference TRBV2 and TRBJ2-6 gives the full variable domain: EPEVTQTPSHQVTQMGQEVILRCVPISNHLYFYWYRQILGQKVEFLVSFYNNEISEKSEIFDDQFSVERPDGSNFTLKIRSTKLEDSAMYFCASSEAGASGANVLTFGAGSRLTVL.

The J gene is TRBJ2-1, the V gene TRBV18; 7 bases match TRBD1. The junction had 2 bases not matched to a gene; V was cut back by 0 bases and J by 0 bases. There are 16 residues in the CDR3. Germline loops: CDR1 KGHSH, CDR2 LQKENI. In nucleotides, the CDR3 is TGTGCCAGCTCACCACCGACAGGGCGCTCCTACAATGAGCAGTTCTTC. Its translation is CASSPPTGRSYNEQFF.

This clone has a handful of counts. This sequence joins TRBV6-5 and TRBJ1-2; D is perhaps TRBD1 (6 bases). The CDR3 contains 14 residues. Germline CDR1 is MNHEY and CDR2 is SVGAGI. The V end was cut by 6 bases, the J end by 4 bases, with 15 bases between. Written as DNA, the CDR3 is TGTGCCAGCAGGGCCCTCGGACAGAGCTATGGCTACACCTTC. Its translation: CASRALGQSYGYTF.

The V gene is TRBV19, the J gene TRBJ2-7; 9 bases map to TRBD2. This CDR3 has 14 residues. From germline, CDR1 is LNHDA and CDR2 SQIVND (reference sequence). V lost 5 bases to trimming and J lost 0 bases; unmatched junction nucleotides: 2. CDR3 protein: CASSRLADSYEQYF. The DNA of the CDR3 is TGTGCCAGTAGTCGACTAGCGGACTCCTACGAGCAGTACTTC.

On this clone: The same CDR3 can be traced to other DNA sequences in this sample. This chain's CDR3 is CASSSSWGGNQPQHF. CDR3 nucleotides: TGTGCCAGCAGTTCCTCTTGGGGGGGAAATCAGCCCCAGCATTTT. The V call is TRBV27, the J call TRBJ1-5; D might be TRBD1 (5 bases). From germline, CDR1 is MNHEY and CDR2 SMNVEV (reference sequence). This CDR3 region has 15 residues. Trimming took 4 bases from V and 4 from J, leaving 14 bases between them.

The sample holds one count of this clone. The chain joins TRBV19 to TRBJ1-2; TRBD1 aligns across 11 bases. V was clipped by 4 bases and J by 3 bases; unmatched bases: 7. This CDR3 contains 16 residues. Germline V gives CDR1 LNHDA, CDR2 SQIVND (reference sequence). The CDR3 DNA reads TGTGCCAGTAGTAGGTCGGACAGGGGGCTTTACTATGGCTACACCTTC. Amino acid sequence: CASSRSDRGLYYGYTF. Combining the CDR3 with reference TRBV19 and TRBJ1-2 gives the whole variable domain DGGITQSPKYLFRKEGQNVTLSCEQNLNHDAMYWYRQDPGQGLRLIYYSQIVNDFQKGDIAEGYSVSREKKESFPLTVTSAQKNPTAFYLCASSRSDRGLYYGYTFGSGTRLTVV.

The chain carries TRBV6-5 and TRBJ2-7; 7 bases match TRBD2. The length of the CDR3 is 13 residues. J lost 2 bases, V lost 5 bases, and 3 bases had no gene match. The germline gives CDR1 MNHEY, CDR2 SVGAGI. The CDR3 nucleotides are TGTGCCAGCAGTCCGGGACTACCCTACGAGCAGTACTTC. The encoded protein is CASSPGLPYEQYF.

The table lists this clone with a few counts. The J gene is TRBJ1-5, the V gene TRBV5-8; D is unclear. Germline values: CDR1 SGHTS, CDR2 YDEGEE. The V gene lost 1 base and the J gene lost 0 bases, with 11 bases spanning the gap. The CDR3 is made up of 16 amino acids. CDR3 sequence reads: CASSLNSGDSNQPQHF. CDR3 in DNA: TGTGCCAGCAGCTTGAATTCCGGGGATAGCAATCAGCCCCAGCATTTT. Full variable domain (outside the CDR3, taken from reference TRBV5-8 and TRBJ1-5): EAGVTQSPTHLIKTRGQQATLRCSPISGHTSVYWYQQALGLGLQFLLWYDEGEERNRGNFPPRFSGRQFPNYSSELNVNALELEDSALYLCASSLNSGDSNQPQHFGDGTRLSIL.

In DNA form, the CDR3 reads TGTGCCAGCTCACCACCGTCAGGGGACACCGGGGAGCTGTTTTTT. This encodes CASSPPSGDTGELFF. The chain couples TRBV18 to TRBJ2-2; D might be TRBD1 (6 bases). Germline CDR1 and CDR2: KGHSH and LQKENI. Trimming removed 0 bases at V and 3 bases at J, with 8 bases between. CDR3 length: 15 amino acids.

V gene TRBV19 combines with J gene TRBJ2-7, with 13 bases identical to TRBD2. This CDR3 is 14 amino acids long. The V segment lost 8 bases and the J segment 1 base; nucleotides outside the gene matches: 2. Germline V gene sequence: CDR1 LNHDA, CDR2 SQIVND (reference sequence). The CDR3 loop is CASRLAGGSYEQYF. Here the CDR3 DNA reads TGTGCCAGTCGACTAGCGGGGGGTTCCTACGAGCAGTACTTC.

The rearrangement uses TRBV7-6 and TRBJ2-7; 9 nucleotides match TRBD1. The CDR3 length is 15 residues. Looked up from germline, CDR1 is SGHVS and CDR2 is FNYEAQ. Germline trimming cut 5 bases from V and 5 bases from J; bases unmatched to any gene: 10. The CDR3 loop is CASSHSQGAGDEQYF. The CDR3 DNA is TGTGCCAGCAGCCACTCACAGGGGGCGGGAGACGAGCAGTACTTC.

The chain has TRBV4-1 and TRBJ2-1; 7 positions match TRBD1. CDR3 length equals 16 residues. The J segment lost 3 bases and the V segment lost 5 bases, leaving 10 bases of the junction unmatched. Germline assignment: CDR1 MGHRA and CDR2 YSYEKL. As DNA, the CDR3 is TGCGCCAGCAGCGCTCCCGGGACAGCCGTCTACAATGAGCAGTTCTTC. Residues: CASSAPGTAVYNEQFF.